These 26 T cell receptor beta chains originate from one sample sequenced in a study of shared clonotypes between healthy human individuals. Sequencing used immunoSEQ multiplex PCR; TCRdb keeps in-frame clones, though not all of them. The table lists approximately 1.1 million clones, 70% to 80% of them singletons. Sequencing input: memory CD4+ T cells from PBMCs. Subset defined: CD45RA-negative fraction. The receptors here all came from a man between 18 and 35 years old in good health. Some clones in this sample may be carry-over from other donors' samples.

The gene calls are TRBV7-9 and TRBJ2-6, with 8 bases lining up with TRBD2. The CDR3 length is 18 residues. After removal of 5 bases from V and 0 bases from J, the junction contained 9 bases not matched to a gene. Germline V gene data show CDR1 as SEHNR and CDR2 as FQNEAQ (reference sequence). For the CDR3, the DNA is TGTGCCAGCAGCCCTCCGGCGGGAGGCCCCTCTGGGGCCAACGTCCTGACTTTC. This encodes CASSPPAGGPSGANVLTF.

This chain uses TRBV2 with TRBJ1-2; D gene ambiguous. Trimming removed 4 bases at V and 4 bases at J, with 13 bases between. CDR1 is SNHLY and CDR2 is FYNNEI in the germline V gene. The CDR3 is 14 residues long. CDR3 in amino acids: CASSGTAWIYGYTF. CDR3 DNA: TGTGCCAGCAGTGGGACCGCCTGGATCTATGGCTACACCTTC.

J is TRBJ2-7 and V is TRBV6-5; 7 positions agree with TRBD1. The CDR3 spans 12 residues. The germline V gene encodes CDR1 MNHEY and CDR2 SVGAGI. V lost 6 bases and J lost 6; bases outside the gene matches: 5. The CDR3 DNA reads TGTGCCAGCAGATTTCACAGGGGCGAGCAGTACTTC. Protein sequence: CASRFHRGEQYF.

The V and J genes are TRBV18 and TRBJ1-5; D ambiguous. This CDR3 is built from 14 residues. Trimming cost V 3 bases and J 7 bases, with 13 bases left between them. CDR1 KGHSH and CDR2 LQKENI come from the germline V gene. The CDR3 loop is CASSPGELGQPQHF. The CDR3 DNA reads as TGTGCCAGCTCACCCGGAGAATTGGGCCAGCCCCAGCATTTT.

This sequence joins TRBV11-2 and TRBJ2-3, with D hard to call. Trimming took 2 bases from V and 6 from J, leaving 6 bases between them. Germline loops: CDR1 SGHAT, CDR2 FQNNGV. The CDR3 is 12 amino acids. The CDR3 DNA follows: TGTGCCAGCAGCTTATGGCGGGATACGCAGTATTTT. It encodes CASSLWRDTQYF.

This chain uses TRBV11-2 with TRBJ1-3; the D is unclear. The CDR3 extends over 12 amino acids. Germline CDR1 SGHAT, CDR2 FQNNGV. The ends were cut back, 5 bases at V and 10 bases at J, with 12 bases in the middle. DNA for the CDR3: TGTGCCAGCAGCCGGGAACTTGGGACCATATATTTT. It encodes CASSRELGTIYF.

The CDR3 region is CASSRKVDETQYF. The CDR3, as DNA: TGTGCCAGCAGCCGCAAGGTTGATGAGACCCAGTACTTC. This chain connects TRBV6-6 to TRBJ2-5; no clear D gene. Germline V lookup: CDR1 MNHNY, CDR2 SVGAGI (reference sequence). V was cut by 6 bases and J by 5 bases, with 13 bases left in between. The CDR3 loop spans 13 amino acids.

On this clone itself: Other nucleotide sequences in the sample specify the same CDR3. This sequence joins TRBV6-1 and TRBJ2-5; D gene unclear. The CDR3 loop spans 11 amino acids. V was cut by 3 bases and J by 5 bases, with 4 bases left in between. Looked up from germline, CDR1 is MNHNS and CDR2 is SASEGT. The CDR3 protein is CASSDWETQYF. The CDR3 nucleotides are TGTGCCAGCAGTGACTGGGAGACCCAGTACTTC.

The genes are TRBV13 and TRBJ2-1; D could derive from TRBD1 or TRBD2 (5 bases each). The germline CDR1 and CDR2 sequences are PRHDT and FYEKMQ (reference sequence). This CDR3 has 16 amino acids. Trimming removed 4 bases from V and 9 bases from J, with 22 bases in between. The CDR3 is CASSYPGTTLRGEQFF. In DNA, the CDR3 is TGTGCCAGCAGCTACCCCGGGACCACCCTTAGGGGTGAGCAGTTCTTC. Based on the CDR3 plus reference TRBV13 and TRBJ2-1, the full variable domain is AAGVIQSPRHLIKEKRETATLKCYPIPRHDTVYWYQQGPGQDPQFLISFYEKMQSDKGSIPDRFSAQQFSDYHSELNMSSLELGDSALYFCASSYPGTTLRGEQFFGPGTRLTVL.

This chain connects TRBV4-1 to TRBJ2-2; no definite D call. Germline CDR1 and CDR2: MGHRA and YSYEKL. V gave up 4 bases and J gave up 5 bases, with 8 bases separating them. The CDR3 has 13 residues. The CDR3 sequence: CASSLPVTGELFF. The CDR3 nucleotides read TGCGCCAGCAGCCTTCCGGTAACCGGGGAGCTGTTTTTT.

In the case of this clone: This sequence is one base from a far larger clone and is likely a read error. Other DNA sequences in this specimen translate into the identical CDR3. This chain joins TRBV11-2 and TRBJ2-3; the D is unclear. The V and J ends lost 3 bases and 0 bases respectively, with 1 base between them. The length of the CDR3 is 12 residues. In germline, CDR1 is SGHAT, CDR2 FQNNGV. The CDR3 sequence is CASSFSTDTQYF. In DNA form, the CDR3 reads TGTGCCAGCAGCTTTAGCACAGATACGCAGTATTTT. The complete variable domain, with remaining parts taken from reference TRBV11-2 and TRBJ2-3, reads EAGVAQSPRYKIIEKRQSVAFWCNPISGHATLYWYQQILGQGPKLLIQFQNNGVVDDSQLPKDRFSAERLKGVDSTLKIQPAKLEDSAVYLCASSFSTDTQYFGPGTRLTVL.

The rearrangement uses TRBV15 and TRBJ2-7; TRBD2 might be the D (6 bases). V was shortened by 0 bases and J by 2 bases, with 11 bases between the two germline ends. From germline, CDR1 is LNHNV and CDR2 YYDKDF (reference sequence). The length of the CDR3 is 15 residues. CDR3 in amino acids: CATSREPSEAYEQYF. CDR3 DNA: TGTGCCACCAGCAGAGAGCCTAGCGAGGCCTACGAGCAGTACTTC.

The chain is built from TRBV11-2 and TRBJ1-1, with unresolved D. CDR1 and CDR2 (germline): SGHAT, FQNNGV. This CDR3 is built from 14 residues. Deletions cut 1 base from V and 1 base from J, with 7 bases between. CDR3 bases: TGTGCCAGCAGCTTAGTTGCGGCGAACACTGAAGCTTTCTTT. Translation gives CASSLVAANTEAFF.

The chain couples TRBV10-3 to TRBJ2-7, with 7 bases fitting TRBD1. This CDR3 region has 15 residues. V lost 6 bases and J lost 2; bases outside the gene matches: 10. Per germline, CDR1 ENHRY and CDR2 SYGVKD. CDR3 sequence: CAISRQGRGTYEQYF. CDR3 nucleotides: TGTGCCATCAGCCGACAGGGCCGGGGAACCTACGAGCAGTACTTC.

This chain links TRBV12-5 with TRBJ2-7; D is perhaps TRBD1 (5 bases). CDR1 is LGHNT, CDR2 FRNRAP, per germline. V dropped 6 bases and J dropped 5 bases, with 14 bases sitting between them. This CDR3 contains 13 residues. The DNA for the CDR3 is TGTGCTAGTGGCCCAGGTGGGGCCAACGAGCAGTACTTC. It codes for CASGPGGANEQYF. The variable domain in full, with the rest retrieved from reference TRBV12-5 and TRBJ2-7, is DARVTQTPRHKVTEMGQEVTMRCQPILGHNTVFWYRQTMMQGLELLAYFRNRAPLDDSGMPKDRFSAEMPDATLATLKIQPSEPRDSAVYFCASGPGGANEQYFGPGTRLTVT.

The chain is built from TRBV23-1 and TRBJ2-3; 7 bases match TRBD2. TRBV23-1 belongs to the ORF category, with a function that is uncertain. V gave up 5 bases and J gave up 6 bases; unmatched junction bases: 8. This CDR3 spans 14 amino acids. This CDR3 reads CASSSPSGTDTQYF. In nucleotides, the CDR3 is TGCGCCAGCAGTTCCCCTAGCGGTACCGATACGCAGTATTTT.

This clone was picked up one time. The V and J genes are TRBV29-1 and TRBJ1-1; D ambiguous. Germline lookup yields CDR1 SQVTM and CDR2 ANQGSEA. The CDR3 length is 15 residues. The V and J ends lost 7 bases and 0 bases respectively, with 18 bases between them. As DNA, the CDR3 is TGCAGCGGGGGTGGGAGGCTTAACCTGAACACTGAAGCTTTCTTT. It is translated as CSGGGRLNLNTEAFF.

The chain is built from TRBV10-3 and TRBJ2-1, with 10 positions matching TRBD2. The CDR3 contains 14 residues. Germline V gene data show CDR1 as ENHRY and CDR2 as SYGVKD. The J segment lost 4 bases and the V segment lost 5 bases, leaving 2 bases of the junction unmatched. The CDR3 DNA reads TGTGCCATCAGTAAGCGGGAGGGGTACAATGAGCAGTTCTTC. Residues: CAISKREGYNEQFF.

The J gene is TRBJ2-4, the V gene TRBV6-5, with D perhaps TRBD1 (6 bases). This CDR3 is built from 13 residues. Trimming took off 0 bases at V and 13 bases at J, with 13 bases between the two ends. Germline V CDR1 and CDR2: MNHEY, SVGAGI. CDR3 coding DNA: TGTGCCAGCAGTTACTCGAGGACAGCGATACAGTACTTC. Translation gives CASSYSRTAIQYF.

The chain has TRBV5-1 and TRBJ2-3, with 9 bases lining up with TRBD1. Germline lookup yields CDR1 SGHRS and CDR2 YFSETQ. The length of the CDR3 is 15 residues. The junction had 4 bases not matched to a gene; V was cut back by 1 base and J by 4 bases. The DNA of the CDR3 is TGCGCCAGCAGCTTGAAGGACAGGGGCGCAGATACGCAGTATTTT. Residues: CASSLKDRGADTQYF.

This chain links TRBV28 with TRBJ2-1, with 7 bases that match TRBD2. After removal of 5 bases from V and 4 bases from J, the junction contained 8 bases not matched to a gene. Germline CDR1 MDHEN, CDR2 SYDVKM. This CDR3 is 15 amino acids long. Here the CDR3 DNA reads TGTGCCAGCAGTGCCCGAAAAGCGGGATACAATGAGCAGTTCTTC. The encoded protein is CASSARKAGYNEQFF. Looking up the rest from reference TRBV28 and TRBJ2-1 gives the full variable domain: DVKVTQSSRYLVKRTGEKVFLECVQDMDHENMFWYRQDPGLGLRLIYFSYDVKMKEKGDIPEGYSVSREKKERFSLILESASTNQTSMYLCASSARKAGYNEQFFGPGTRLTVL.

The chain employs TRBV29-1 and TRBJ1-2; D not resolved. Trimming took 7 bases from V and 4 from J, leaving 7 bases between them. The CDR3 loop spans 10 amino acids. CDR1 SQVTM and CDR2 ANQGSEA come from the germline V gene. The CDR3 nucleotides are TGCAGCGCCTATTTCTATGGCTACACCTTC. Translating gives CSAYFYGYTF. The variable domain in full, completed from reference TRBV29-1 and TRBJ1-2, reads SAVISQKPSRDICQRGTSLTIQCQVDSQVTMMFWYRQQPGQSLTLIATANQGSEATYESGFVIDKFPISRPNLTFSTLTVSNMSPEDSSIYLCSAYFYGYTFGSGTRLTVV.

The chain recombines TRBV7-9 with TRBJ1-2; D may be TRBD1 (5 bases). Germline V gene sequence: CDR1 SEHNR, CDR2 FQNEAQ (reference sequence). V shed 4 bases and J shed 9 bases, with 21 bases lying between them. The CDR3 extends over 15 amino acids. CDR3 loop: CASSSGTGGRISYTF. The CDR3 region has the DNA TGTGCCAGCAGCTCCGGGACCGGCGGGCGGATAAGCTACACCTTC.

The CDR3 spells CASSELPGANEKLFF. CDR3 coding DNA: TGTGCCAGCAGTGAACTTCCGGGGGCTAATGAAAAACTGTTTTTT. This sequence joins TRBV25-1 and TRBJ1-4, with D possibly being TRBD1 (5 bases). The ends were cut back, 2 bases at V and 3 bases at J, with 10 bases in the middle. The CDR3 is 15 residues long. Per the germline V gene, CDR1 is MGHDK and CDR2 is SYGVNS.

The V gene is TRBV5-6, the J gene TRBJ2-5; the D is unclear. V lost 0 bases and J lost 5, with 8 bases in between. The CDR3 is made up of 13 amino acids. Germline V gene sequence: CDR1 SGHDT, CDR2 YYEEEE. CDR3 residues: CASSLDVVETQYF. The CDR3 DNA reads as TGTGCCAGCAGCTTGGATGTGGTTGAGACCCAGTACTTC.

J is TRBJ1-2 and V is TRBV2; no definite D call. Trimming left V 8 bases short and J 5 bases short, with 18 bases between. This CDR3 is built from 14 residues. Germline CDR1 reads SNHLY; CDR2 reads FYNNEI. CDR3 in DNA: TGTGCCAGCTCGACCTCGCACCAAACGTATGGCTACACCTTC. As protein: CASSTSHQTYGYTF.